These 11 T cell receptor beta chains share one sample of origin, sequenced in a study of shared clonotypes between healthy human individuals. Profiled with immunoSEQ multiplex PCR; TCRdb holds only in-frame clones, not every one. The table has some 2,500,000 clones, 90% to 95% seen once; the top ten hold approximately 0.37%. Sequenced sample: naive CD4+ T cells from PBMCs. Subset of the sample: CD45RA+ positively selected. The source of these receptors is a man younger than 35 in good health. Some clones in this sample may be carry-over from other donors' samples.

This clone was picked up one time. Other nucleotide sequences from this sample produce the same CDR3. The chain combines TRBV5-1 with TRBJ2-7; D remains ambiguous. CDR1 and CDR2 (germline): SGHRS, YFSETQ. V was clipped by 4 bases and J by 2 bases, with 4 bases between them. The CDR3 length is 11 residues. The CDR3 DNA reads TGCGCCAGCAGCGGCACCTACGAGCAGTACTTC. Protein sequence: CASSGTYEQYF.

This clone was detected a few times. The CDR3, as DNA: TGTGCCAGCAGAGGTACAGGACGCACTGAAGCTTTCTTT. Protein: CASRGTGRTEAFF. The chain carries TRBV27 and TRBJ1-1, with D tentatively TRBD1 (5 bases). Trimming left V 6 bases short and J 4 bases short, with 12 bases between. The CDR3 has 13 amino acids. Germline V lookup: CDR1 MNHEY, CDR2 SMNVEV (reference sequence).

This clone was counted only a few times. Different DNA sequences within this sample yield the same CDR3. V usage is TRBV20-1 and J usage is TRBJ2-5; D gene uncertain. The germline V gene encodes CDR1 DFQATT and CDR2 SNEGSKA (reference sequence). The CDR3 contains 10 residues. The ends were cut back, 1 base at V and 5 bases at J, with 2 bases in the middle. The CDR3, as DNA: TGCAGTGCTAGAGTGGAGACCCAGTACTTC. As protein: CSARVETQYF.

This chain connects TRBV5-1 to TRBJ2-3; no clear D. V gave up 1 base and J gave up 6 bases, with 12 bases separating them. CDR1 is SGHRS, CDR2 YFSETQ, per germline. This CDR3 is 14 amino acids long. CDR3 residues: CASSLTPQVDTQYF. DNA of the CDR3: TGCGCCAGCAGCTTGACCCCGCAGGTGGATACGCAGTATTTT.

The chain carries TRBV19 and TRBJ1-5; D is possibly TRBD1 (5 bases). Germline V gene lookup returns CDR1 LNHDA and CDR2 SQIVND (reference sequence). The V and J ends lost 1 base and 6 bases respectively, with 10 bases between them. The CDR3 consists of 14 residues. The CDR3 DNA sequence: TGTGCCAGTAGTATAGTTGGGACGGGTCAGCCCCAGCATTTT. Translating it yields CASSIVGTGQPQHF.

The chain couples TRBV7-8 to TRBJ1-5; the D is unclear. This CDR3 region has 15 residues. The V gene lost 5 bases and the J gene lost 0 bases, with 11 bases spanning the gap. The V gene's germline CDR1 is SGHVS and CDR2 FQNEAQ. The CDR3 DNA is TGTGCCAGCAGCCGCGGGAGATTTAGCAATCAGCCCCAGCATTTT. Translating it yields CASSRGRFSNQPQHF. The whole variable domain, remainder taken from reference TRBV7-8 and TRBJ1-5, is GAGVSQSPRYKVAKRGQDVALRCDPISGHVSLFWYQQALGQGPEFLTYFQNEAQLDKSGLPSDRFFAERPEGSVSTLKIQRTQQEDSAVYLCASSRGRFSNQPQHFGDGTRLSIL.

The chain recombines TRBV28 with TRBJ2-7, with no clear D. This CDR3 has 13 residues. Germline loops: CDR1 MDHEN, CDR2 SYDVKM. Trimming stripped 9 bases from V and 2 bases from J, with 14 bases between. CDR3 amino acids: CASTRPTPYEQYF. The CDR3 nucleotides are TGTGCCAGTACAAGGCCTACTCCCTACGAGCAGTACTTC.

The chain recombines TRBV5-1 with TRBJ2-3, with TRBD2 matching 7 bases. Germline V gene sequence: CDR1 SGHRS, CDR2 YFSETQ. The V segment lost 0 bases and the J segment 4 bases; nucleotides outside the gene matches: 8. There are 16 residues in the CDR3. The CDR3 sequence: CASSLAGAGVPDTQYF. The CDR3 DNA reads as TGCGCCAGCAGCTTGGCCGGGGCGGGAGTCCCAGATACGCAGTATTTT.

The chain joins TRBV7-9 to TRBJ2-7; 7 nucleotides align to TRBD1. This CDR3 has 15 residues. Germline V gene sequence: CDR1 SEHNR, CDR2 FQNEAQ (reference sequence). Germline trimming cut 5 bases from V and 0 bases from J; bases unmatched to any gene: 7. CDR3 sequence: CASSSTGASSYEQYF. The CDR3 DNA reads as TGTGCCAGCAGCAGCACAGGGGCGAGCTCCTACGAGCAGTACTTC.

The rearrangement links TRBV5-1 to TRBJ2-7, with a weak D call TRBD1 (5 bases). The CDR3 spans 14 residues. Germline V CDR1 and CDR2: SGHRS, YFSETQ. V was trimmed by 6 bases and J by 2 bases, leaving 15 bases between them. CDR3 DNA sequence: TGCGCCAGCACCTCCCAGGGAAACACCTACGAGCAGTACTTC. Encoded protein: CASTSQGNTYEQYF.

J is TRBJ2-1 and V is TRBV11-2; 10 bases align to TRBD1. The junction had 3 bases not matched to a gene; V was cut back by 0 bases and J by 4 bases. CDR3 length: 16 residues. The germline V gene has CDR1 SGHAT and CDR2 FQNNGV. CDR3 nucleotides: TGTGCCAGCAGCTTAGATCGGGACAGGGGATACAATGAGCAGTTCTTC. Translating it yields CASSLDRDRGYNEQFF.